This T cell receptor beta chain was documented in a study of T cells after posttransplantation cyclophosphamide. Overall study findings and caveats: TRB overlap between skin or GI tissue T cells and blood was limited.

Generated by immunoSEQ multiplex PCR, the TCRdb table keeps only in-frame clones and is missing some. This sample has tens of thousands of clones, with over 85% found just once. V lost 5 bases and J lost 5, with 6 bases in between. The CDR3 is 10 residues long. CDR1 and CDR2 (germline): DFQATT, SNEGSKA (reference sequence). Comments on this clone: Its matching antigen is unknown.

This clonotype was sampled from a woman in her twenties or thirties in good health and a related stem cell transplant donor. Sequencing was performed on PBMCs. This sequence joins TRBV20-1 and TRBJ1-2; maybe TRBD1 (5 bases). Here the CDR3 reads CSAGAYGYTF. For the CDR3, the DNA is TGCAGTGCTGGGGCATATGGCTACACCTTC.